The 16 T cell receptor beta chains below all came from one sample that was sequenced in a study of blood T cells in healthy people across ages. PCR was performed a second time for roughly 7 to 11 cycles using a sample-barcoded 5' primer and a J-beta primer mix. TCRdb re-called the 5' RACE reads through MiXCR, storing one row per CDR3 protein. The data show hundreds of thousands of distinct CDR3 sequences, approximately 53% seen once. Sequenced: blood. These receptors came from a man of 80 years or more in good health.

The chain joins TRBV5-4 to TRBJ2-4; 7 bases match TRBD2. CDR3 length equals 14 residues. The V gene's germline CDR1 is SGHNT and CDR2 YYREEE (reference sequence). V was pared by 4 bases and J by 7 bases, with 8 bases of the junction left unmatched. The CDR3 protein is CASSLAGARNIQYF. The CDR3 nucleotides are TGTGCCAGCAGCCTCGCGGGAGCAAGGAACATTCAGTACTTC.

This chain connects TRBV18 to TRBJ2-3; 7 nucleotides match TRBD2. V lost 0 bases, J lost 14 bases, and 11 bases stayed unmatched. Per germline, CDR1 KGHSH and CDR2 LQKENI. CDR3 size: 14 residues. The CDR3 region is CASSPPGGKRYAYF. In DNA form, the CDR3 reads TGTGCCAGCTCACCACCGGGAGGGAAGAGATACGCGTATTTT.

Only a few counts were recorded for this clonotype. The CDR3 DNA follows: TGTGCCAGCAGCCAAGGACAGGGAAGCAATCAGCCCCAGCATTTT. It specifies CASSQGQGSNQPQHF. V is TRBV3-1 and J is TRBJ1-5, with TRBD1 matching over 7 bases. This CDR3 has 15 residues. Looked up from germline, CDR1 is LGHDT and CDR2 is YNNKEL (reference sequence). Trimming took 1 base from V and 1 from J; bases not matched to a gene: 1. Full variable domain (missing parts from reference TRBV3-1 and TRBJ1-5): DTAVSQTPKYLVTQMGNDKSIKCEQNLGHDTMYWYKQDSKKFLKIMFSYNNKELIINETVPNRFSPKSPDKAHLNLHINSLELGDSAVYFCASSQGQGSNQPQHFGDGTRLSIL.

The CDR3 loop is CASSQVASGRYF. DNA of the CDR3: TGTGCCAGCAGCCAAGTTGCCAGCGGGAGGTACTTC. This chain links TRBV14 with TRBJ2-7, with TRBD2 matching 8 bases. Germline V gene data show CDR1 as SGHDN and CDR2 as FVKESK. The CDR3 is made up of 12 amino acids. V lost 1 base to trimming and J lost 12 bases; unmatched junction nucleotides: 5.

The J gene is TRBJ1-2, the V gene TRBV20-1; tentative D call: TRBD1 (6 bases). This CDR3 is built from 14 residues. Germline assignment: CDR1 DFQATT and CDR2 SNEGSKA (reference sequence). V gave up 0 bases and J gave up 8 bases, with 16 bases separating them. The CDR3 DNA reads TGCAGTGCTAGAGAATCAACGGGGGGCAGAGGCTACACCTTC. Protein product: CSARESTGGRGYTF.

This clonotype occurred a few times. The chain uses TRBV7-2 and TRBJ1-1, with 11 bases that match TRBD1. The germline V gene has CDR1 SGHTA and CDR2 FQGNSA. V gave up 2 bases and J gave up 4 bases; unmatched junction bases: 3. The CDR3 has 15 amino acids. CDR3 DNA sequence: TGTGCCAGCAGCTTACGGACAGGGGGCGGCACTGAAGCTTTCTTT. It encodes CASSLRTGGGTEAFF.

This chain joins TRBV27 and TRBJ2-3; TRBD2 matches 13 bases. The germline V gene has CDR1 MNHEY and CDR2 SMNVEV (reference sequence). The junction had 19 bases not matched to a gene; V was cut back by 5 bases and J by 14 bases. CDR3 size: 17 residues. CDR3 amino acids: CASSQPGTSGKHRYAYF. In nucleotides, the CDR3 is TGTGCCAGCAGTCAACCGGGGACTAGCGGGAAACACAGATACGCGTATTTT.

This sequence joins TRBV20-1 and TRBJ2-1; a weak D match, TRBD2 (5 bases). The germline gives CDR1 DFQATT, CDR2 SNEGSKA (reference sequence). Trimming pared 0 bases from V and 0 bases from J, leaving 12 bases between. The CDR3 is 16 residues long. The CDR3 DNA sequence: TGCAGTGCTAGAGATCGCACGGGGAGCTCCTACAATGAGCAGTTCTTC. Protein sequence: CSARDRTGSSYNEQFF.

The chain combines TRBV20-1 with TRBJ1-5; no clear D. Germline V gives CDR1 DFQATT, CDR2 SNEGSKA (reference sequence). The length of the CDR3 is 14 residues. V lost 6 bases, J lost 5 bases, and 17 bases lay in between. CDR3 bases: TGCAGTGCGTCCCGAACAAAGGGCGATCAGCCCCAGCATTTT. Translating it yields CSASRTKGDQPQHF.

The rearrangement uses TRBV3-1 and TRBJ1-1; D remains ambiguous. CDR1 is LGHDT, CDR2 YNNKEL, per germline (reference sequence). This CDR3 is 11 amino acids long. V gave up 1 base and J gave up 13 bases, with 10 bases separating them. The CDR3 DNA sequence: TGTGCCAGCAGCCAAGGAGGTGGTAGTTTCTTT. Protein: CASSQGGGSFF.

This chain links TRBV20-1 with TRBJ2-1, with TRBD2 as a possible D gene (6 bases). Trimming pared 3 bases from V and 2 bases from J, leaving 17 bases between. The germline CDR1 and CDR2 sequences are DFQATT and SNEGSKA (reference sequence). The CDR3 runs to 16 residues. The CDR3 reads CSARSVAAGTYNEQFF. CDR3 DNA sequence: TGCAGTGCTAGGTCGGTCGCCGCGGGAACCTACAATGAGCAGTTCTTC.

The chain employs TRBV30 and TRBJ2-5; weak D call: TRBD1 (6 bases). The J call may not be correct, given that the DNA end is closer to TRBJ2-7. This CDR3 region has 13 residues. CDR1 and CDR2 (germline): GTSNPN, SVGIG (reference sequence). The CDR3 DNA sequence: TGTGCCTGGAGCCCAGGGGTTGAGGACGAGCAGTACTTC. Protein product: CAWSPGVEDEQYF.

This clonotype was detected many times. The chain is built from TRBV4-1 and TRBJ2-7; TRBD2 matches 8 bases. Germline V gene sequence: CDR1 MGHRA, CDR2 YSYEKL. CDR3 size: 15 residues. V was pared by 1 base and J by 3 bases, with 5 bases of the junction left unmatched. This CDR3 reads CASSQALAGDYEQYF. The CDR3 coding sequence is TGCGCCAGCAGCCAAGCCCTAGCGGGCGACTACGAGCAGTACTTC.

The rearrangement uses TRBV29-1 and TRBJ2-1; D unresolved. The CDR3 contains 14 residues. CDR1 and CDR2 (germline): SQVTM, ANQGSEA. Trimming left V 4 bases short and J 0 bases short, with 10 bases between. The CDR3 region is CSVAGPSSYNEQFF. CDR3 sequence (DNA): TGCAGCGTTGCCGGGCCTAGCTCCTACAATGAGCAGTTCTTC.

The rearrangement links TRBV5-1 to TRBJ2-1, with 13 positions matching TRBD2. CDR3 length: 15 residues. Trimming at V came to 4 bases and at J to 8 bases, leaving 6 bases not matched to a gene. CDR1 is SGHRS and CDR2 is YFSETQ in the germline V gene. In DNA, the CDR3 is TGCGCCAGCAGCCCAACTAGCGGGAGGGTCGATGAGCAGTTCTTC. The encoded protein is CASSPTSGRVDEQFF.

This clonotype was counted a single time. The V gene is TRBV12-3 or TRBV12-4, the J gene TRBJ1-2; D not resolved. The V gene lost 5 bases and the J gene lost 7 bases, with 14 bases spanning the gap. The CDR3 contains 13 residues. The CDR3 region has the DNA TGTGCCAGCAGTGTAGTATCCCCTGGTGGCTACACCTTC. Amino acids: CASSVVSPGGYTF.